This record concerns one T cell receptor beta chain sequence. Its antigen is undetermined. The method was immunoSEQ multiplex PCR; TCRdb's version includes in-frame clones alone and lacks a portion of them. The sample contains roughly 40,000 clones, around 67% of which appear only once. Culture proceeded for 10 days, and CD4+ T cells were then isolated. Recipients of the vaccine had no prior SARS-CoV-2 infection and negative nucleocapsid antibodies. The CDR3 spans 16 residues. J gave up 6 bases and V 5 bases, and 13 bases lay outside the gene matches. The germline CDR1 and CDR2 sequences are SGHTA and FQGNSA. These data originate in a study of vaccination effects on CD4 cells after COVID-19. Study outcomes and limitations: Clones that were induced by infection or by vaccine showed marked contraction late after vaccination.

The source was CD4+ T cells from PBMCs cultured without peptide, collected before COVID-19 vaccination. This TCR derives from a human donor who received a COVID-19 vaccine. This sequence joins TRBV7-2 and TRBJ2-1, with 7 bases lining up with TRBD2. For the CDR3, the DNA is TGTGCCAGCAGCCACCGAGGGTTGCGGGGGACCAATGAGCAGTTCTTC. It codes for CASSHRGLRGTNEQFF.